This passage covers 32 T cell receptor beta chains from one sample sequenced in a study of T cell responses to AZD1222 COVID-19 vaccine (dated by TCRdb to about 2021). Reading the label with the study, this specimen's time point is: about 28 days (+/-7) after the second vaccine dose. Library preparation employed the immunoSEQ multiplex PCR assay. TCRdb retrieved this table from immuneACCESS and kept in-frame rearrangements only. Not all clones are present; in checked studies, unresolved V genes account for under half, and no reason is known for the remainder. Counted in this sample were over 65,000 clones; 88% of them appeared once. Jointly, the top ten make up around 7% of the sample. The sample in question was peripheral blood, obtained 28 days after the second AZD1222 dose. These receptors were collected from an adult who received the AZD1222 COVID-19 vaccine.

This clone has just a few counts. The CDR3 coding sequence is TGTGCCAGCAGTAAGGGCAGGTCAGGAGGTGGCTACACCTTC. Translating gives CASSKGRSGGGYTF. This rearrangement joins TRBV25-1 to TRBJ1-2; D gene unclear. The germline CDR1 and CDR2 sequences are MGHDK and SYGVNS. The CDR3 extends over 14 amino acids. V shed 5 bases and J shed 7 bases, with 17 bases lying between them.

The genes are TRBV14 and TRBJ2-2; weak D call: TRBD1 (5 bases). V was trimmed by 1 base and J by 6 bases, leaving 12 bases between them. The CDR3 spans 15 residues. Germline-derived CDR1 and CDR2 are SGHDN and FVKESK. The CDR3 loop reads CASSQAMGRAGELFF. CDR3 in DNA: TGTGCCAGCAGCCAAGCGATGGGCAGGGCCGGGGAGCTGTTTTTT.

The chain combines TRBV10-2 with TRBJ1-5, with D possibly being TRBD1 (5 bases). Trimming took off 4 bases at V and 3 bases at J, with 13 bases between the two ends. Germline CDR1 and CDR2: WSHSY and SAAADI. The CDR3 totals 15 residues. The DNA for the CDR3 is TGCGCCAGCAGTGGCCCCGGAGGGACCAATCAGCCCCAGCATTTT. Translating it yields CASSGPGGTNQPQHF.

V usage is TRBV20-1 and J usage is TRBJ2-5, with unresolved D. Germline CDR1 reads DFQATT; CDR2 reads SNEGSKA (reference sequence). The germline V and J ends were trimmed by 6 bases and 5 bases, with 7 bases remaining between them. The CDR3 spans 10 residues. The CDR3 region is CSAERETQYF. CDR3 nucleotide sequence: TGCAGTGCAGAGAGGGAGACCCAGTACTTC.

The chain's CDR3 is CASSASTGWSSPLHF. The CDR3 nucleotides read TGTGCCAGCAGCGCTTCGACAGGGTGGAGTTCACCCCTCCACTTT. V is TRBV14 and J is TRBJ1-6; 7 positions agree with TRBD1. After removal of 5 bases from V and 9 bases from J, the junction contained 10 bases not matched to a gene. The germline V gene encodes CDR1 SGHDN and CDR2 FVKESK. This CDR3 spans 15 amino acids.

This rearrangement joins TRBV18 to TRBJ2-7; D is unresolved. The germline V and J ends were trimmed by 2 bases and 6 bases, with 11 bases remaining between them. This CDR3 spans 13 amino acids. Germline CDR1 and CDR2: KGHSH and LQKENI. In nucleotides, the CDR3 is TGTGCCAGCTCACCAACCTCTGCGCGCGAGCAGTACTTC. Translated, it gives CASSPTSAREQYF.

CDR3 residues: CASSLSTGRGREKLFF. Written as DNA, the CDR3 is TGTGCCAGCAGTTTATCGACGGGCAGGGGAAGGGAAAAACTGTTTTTT. The chain joins TRBV27 to TRBJ1-4, with a tentative D call TRBD1 (6 bases). There are 16 residues in the CDR3. The V end was cut by 0 bases, the J end by 8 bases, with 16 bases between. Germline V gene sequence: CDR1 MNHEY, CDR2 SMNVEV (reference sequence).

The gene calls are TRBV12-5 and TRBJ2-1, with 8 nucleotides matching TRBD2. V lost 1 base, J lost 12 bases, and 2 bases stayed unmatched. Germline values: CDR1 LGHNT, CDR2 FRNRAP. The CDR3 totals 12 residues. The CDR3 sequence is CASGLAGGRQFF. The DNA for the CDR3 is TGTGCTAGTGGTTTGGCGGGAGGGCGGCAGTTCTTC.

This clone is a singleton in its sample. This chain uses TRBV7-2 with TRBJ2-1; 10 bases match TRBD2. V gave up 5 bases and J gave up 9 bases; unmatched junction bases: 10. Germline V lookup: CDR1 SGHTA, CDR2 FQGNSA. The CDR3 runs 15 residues. CDR3 amino acids: CASSLNSGRWGEQFF. In nucleotides, the CDR3 is TGTGCCAGCAGCCTTAATAGCGGGAGGTGGGGTGAGCAGTTCTTC. The complete variable domain, with remaining parts taken from reference TRBV7-2 and TRBJ2-1, reads GAGVSQSPSNKVTEKGKDVELRCDPISGHTALYWYRQSLGQGLEFLIYFQGNSAPDKSGLPSDRFSAERTGGSVSTLTIQRTQQEDSAVYLCASSLNSGRWGEQFFGPGTRLTVL.

The rearrangement uses TRBV6-4 and TRBJ1-4; D remains unclear. Trimming removed 8 bases from V and 0 bases from J, with 13 bases in between. There are 15 residues in the CDR3. Germline V gives CDR1 MRHNA, CDR2 SNTAGT. The CDR3 loop reads CASPYQPATNEKLFF. The DNA for the CDR3 is TGTGCCAGCCCCTACCAACCGGCAACTAATGAAAAACTGTTTTTT.

V gene TRBV24-1 combines with J gene TRBJ1-5; tentative D call: TRBD1 (6 bases). The CDR3 has 14 amino acids. CDR1 and CDR2 (germline): KGHDR, SFDVKD. V was cut by 4 bases and J by 4 bases, with 10 bases left in between. The CDR3 region is CATSDRGGNQPQHF. The CDR3, as DNA: TGTGCCACCAGTGACAGGGGAGGGAATCAGCCCCAGCATTTT.

V gene TRBV7-9 combines with J gene TRBJ2-1; 11 nucleotides match TRBD2. The germline V gene encodes CDR1 SEHNR and CDR2 FQNEAQ (reference sequence). J lost 8 bases, V lost 0 bases, and 12 bases had no gene match. The CDR3 contains 18 residues. In DNA form, the CDR3 reads TGTGCCAGCAGCTTAGCGTCAGTAATCCTAGCGGGAGGTGATGAGCAGTTCTTC. Its translation: CASSLASVILAGGDEQFF.

There are a few counts of this clone. The J gene is TRBJ1-1, the V gene TRBV29-1; D gene unclear. V gave up 7 bases and J gave up 4 bases, with 13 bases separating them. CDR3 length: 12 amino acids. Germline V gene sequence: CDR1 SQVTM, CDR2 ANQGSEA. The CDR3 nucleotides are TGCAGCGCCACCTCCGCCAGCACTGAAGCTTTCTTT. Translated, it gives CSATSASTEAFF.

The chain employs TRBV28 and TRBJ1-3; 8 nucleotides align to TRBD1. The germline V gene encodes CDR1 MDHEN and CDR2 SYDVKM. The CDR3 covers 15 residues. Losses at the gene ends were 6 bases for V and 0 bases for J; bases not matched to a gene: 4. The CDR3 sequence is CASRQTGVSGNTIYF. In DNA, the CDR3 is TGTGCCAGCAGACAGACAGGGGTCTCTGGAAACACCATATATTTT.

This sequence joins TRBV27 and TRBJ2-1; no clear D. CDR3 length: 14 amino acids. The germline V and J ends were trimmed by 0 bases and 10 bases, with 13 bases remaining between them. From germline, CDR1 is MNHEY and CDR2 SMNVEV (reference sequence). The CDR3 nucleotides read TGTGCCAGCAGTTTATCGAAGGACCTGCTGGAGCAGTTCTTC. Translation gives CASSLSKDLLEQFF.

The V gene is TRBV28, the J gene TRBJ1-1; no reliable D call. V was pared by 10 bases and J by 2 bases, with 8 bases between. The CDR3 has 11 amino acids. CDR1 and CDR2 (germline): MDHEN, SYDVKM. The CDR3 sequence is CAILTNTEAFF. The CDR3 nucleotides are TGTGCCATCTTGACCAACACTGAAGCTTTCTTT. Complete variable domain (other parts from reference TRBV28 and TRBJ1-1): DVKVTQSSRYLVKRTGEKVFLECVQDMDHENMFWYRQDPGLGLRLIYFSYDVKMKEKGDIPEGYSVSREKKERFSLILESASTNQTSMYLCAILTNTEAFFGQGTRLTVV.

The chain joins TRBV7-8 to TRBJ1-3; D not certain. This CDR3 has 18 residues. V lost 0 bases to trimming and J lost 3 bases, with 18 bases between them. Per the germline V gene, CDR1 is SGHVS and CDR2 is FQNEAQ. CDR3 sequence: CASSLARPSRIYGNTIYF. The CDR3 coding sequence is TGTGCCAGCAGCTTAGCGAGACCCTCGCGAATCTATGGAAACACCATATATTTT.

The CDR3 region has the DNA TGTGCCAGCACTTTGGGACTAGCGGACACAGATACGCAGTATTTT. Protein: CASTLGLADTDTQYF. The J gene is TRBJ2-3, the V gene TRBV13; 11 bases map to TRBD2. V shed 7 bases, J shed 2 bases, and the junction held 5 bases outside the gene matches. The length of the CDR3 is 15 residues. Germline V gene sequence: CDR1 PRHDT, CDR2 FYEKMQ (reference sequence). Using reference TRBV13 and TRBJ2-3 for the parts outside the CDR3, the full variable domain is AAGVIQSPRHLIKEKRETATLKCYPIPRHDTVYWYQQGPGQDPQFLISFYEKMQSDKGSIPDRFSAQQFSDYHSELNMSSLELGDSALYFCASTLGLADTDTQYFGPGTRLTVL.

V usage is TRBV7-9 and J usage is TRBJ2-7; D remains unclear. The CDR3 covers 12 residues. V lost 4 bases and J lost 5, with 9 bases in between. Germline CDR1 SEHNR, CDR2 FQNEAQ (reference sequence). For the CDR3, the DNA is TGTGCCAGCAGCTCGGGCCAAAACGAGCAGTACTTC. Its protein is CASSSGQNEQYF.

This chain connects TRBV4-3 to TRBJ2-2; a weak D match, TRBD1 (6 bases). Per germline, CDR1 LGHNA and CDR2 YSLEER. The CDR3 consists of 14 residues. V gave up 0 bases and J gave up 6 bases, with 8 bases separating them. The CDR3 protein is CASSQDNRAGELFF. The CDR3 DNA reads TGCGCCAGCAGCCAAGATAACAGGGCCGGGGAGCTGTTTTTT.

This chain links TRBV6-6 with TRBJ2-5; 9 bases are a match to TRBD2. The CDR3 totals 15 residues. J gave up 5 bases and V 4 bases, and 8 bases lay outside the gene matches. Germline-derived CDR1 and CDR2 are MNHNY and SVGAGI (reference sequence). CDR3 in amino acids: CASSSQSGRLETQYF. CDR3 nucleotide sequence: TGTGCCAGCAGTTCTCAGAGCGGGAGGCTTGAGACCCAGTACTTC.

This chain connects TRBV19 to TRBJ1-1; possible D gene TRBD1, 6 bases. CDR3 length equals 14 residues. V was trimmed by 4 bases and J by 0 bases, leaving 9 bases between them. Germline CDR1 is LNHDA and CDR2 is SQIVND (reference sequence). The chain's CDR3 is CASSTRGMNTEAFF. The CDR3 DNA reads TGTGCCAGTAGTACCAGGGGCATGAACACTGAAGCTTTCTTT.

The CDR3 sequence is CASSVQGDEKLFF. Here the CDR3 DNA reads TGTGCCAGCTCAGTACAGGGAGATGAAAAACTGTTTTTT. The V gene is TRBV18, the J gene TRBJ1-4; maybe TRBD1 (6 bases). CDR3 length equals 13 residues. Germline CDR1 is KGHSH and CDR2 is LQKENI. V was clipped by 5 bases and J by 6 bases, with 10 bases between them.

This chain's CDR3 is CASSPQNGLARNEQFF. The CDR3 DNA follows: TGTGCCAGCTCACCACAGAACGGACTAGCGAGGAATGAGCAGTTCTTC. V usage is TRBV18 and J usage is TRBJ2-1, with 9 bases that match TRBD2. Per the germline V gene, CDR1 is KGHSH and CDR2 is LQKENI. The CDR3 is 16 amino acids. Trimming took 1 base from V and 7 from J; bases not matched to a gene: 8.

Concerning this clone itself: Other DNA sequences within the sample encode an identical CDR3. This chain joins TRBV12-5 and TRBJ2-1, with unresolved D. Germline V gene data show CDR1 as LGHNT and CDR2 as FRNRAP. V lost 6 bases and J lost 6, with 9 bases in between. The CDR3 sequence is 12 residues long. In DNA form, the CDR3 reads TGTGCTAGTGGCCTCCTGGGCAATGAGCAGTTCTTC. It encodes CASGLLGNEQFF.

The count of this clone is one. The gene calls are TRBV20-1 and TRBJ1-2; D not certain. Germline lookup yields CDR1 DFQATT and CDR2 SNEGSKA (reference sequence). There are 9 residues in the CDR3. Trimming left V 6 bases short and J 9 bases short, with 8 bases between. The DNA of the CDR3 is TGCAGTGCCAAGGGAAGCTACACCTTC. Its protein product is CSAKGSYTF.

This clone was picked up a small number of times. The V and J genes are TRBV5-1 and TRBJ2-3; 8 positions match TRBD2. V was clipped by 5 bases and J by 0 bases; unmatched bases: 2. CDR1 is SGHRS, CDR2 YFSETQ, per germline. The CDR3 totals 14 residues. The CDR3 coding sequence is TGCGCCAGCAGTCCTAGCGGGAGCACAGATACGCAGTATTTT. It encodes CASSPSGSTDTQYF.

The V and J genes are TRBV7-2 and TRBJ1-1; 7 nucleotides line up with TRBD1. This CDR3 comprises 13 residues. CDR1 is SGHTA, CDR2 FQGNSA, per germline. The V gene end was trimmed by 6 bases and the J gene end by 7 bases; junction bases not matched to a gene: 8. CDR3 nucleotide sequence: TGTGCCAGCAGTTTGACAGGGTGGATTGAAGCTTTCTTT. Its protein is CASSLTGWIEAFF.

This chain connects TRBV4-2 to TRBJ2-1, with 12 bases fitting TRBD2. This CDR3 contains 16 residues. Germline CDR1 is LGHNA and CDR2 is YNFKEQ. The junction had 4 bases not matched to a gene; V was cut back by 0 bases and J by 7 bases. The CDR3 nucleotides are TGTGCCAGCAGCCAAGAGGAGACTAGCGGGAGTAATGAGCAGTTCTTC. Its protein is CASSQEETSGSNEQFF.

The CDR3 DNA sequence: TGTGCCAGCAGTGAGAGCGTTTCTAGCACAGATACGCAGTATTTT. Amino acid sequence: CASSESVSSTDTQYF. The V gene is TRBV6-4, the J gene TRBJ2-3; D remains ambiguous. The germline gives CDR1 MRHNA, CDR2 SNTAGT. Deletions cut 3 bases from V and 0 bases from J, with 10 bases between. The CDR3 length is 15 residues.

The rearrangement uses TRBV6-6 and TRBJ2-3, with TRBD2 matching 14 bases. This CDR3 comprises 17 residues. CDR1 and CDR2 from the germline V gene are MNHNY and SVGAGI (reference sequence). V shed 5 bases, J shed 6 bases, and the junction held 10 bases outside the gene matches. CDR3 loop: CASSPRLAGGPWDTQYF. CDR3 DNA sequence: TGTGCCAGCAGTCCCCGACTAGCGGGAGGGCCATGGGATACGCAGTATTTT.

CDR3 sequence: CASRGDSSYNEQFF. The CDR3 nucleotides are TGTGCCAGCAGGGGGGATAGCTCCTACAATGAGCAGTTCTTC. The V gene is TRBV28, the J gene TRBJ2-1; perhaps D is TRBD1 or TRBD2 (5 bases each). The V end was cut by 6 bases, the J end by 0 bases, with 9 bases between. From germline, CDR1 is MDHEN and CDR2 SYDVKM. CDR3 length: 14 residues.